The 30 T cell receptor beta chains below come from one sample, sequenced in a study of cytomegalovirus exposure and HLA in healthy donors. The PCR contained 60 Vbeta and 13 Jbeta primers. The method was immunoSEQ multiplex PCR; TCRdb's version includes in-frame clones alone and lacks a portion of them. This sample carries 75,000 to 90,000 clones, less than 85% of them seen once, and the ten largest clones take around 15%. Sequencing input: PBMCs. These receptors all come from a human donor in good health.

The V call is TRBV5-1, the J call TRBJ1-1, with 9 bases fitting TRBD1. CDR1 and CDR2 (germline): SGHRS, YFSETQ. CDR3 length: 16 amino acids. Germline trimming cut 0 bases from V and 5 bases from J; bases unmatched to any gene: 8. The CDR3 sequence: CASSLGTGGAGTEAFF. Written as DNA, the CDR3 is TGCGCCAGCAGCTTGGGAACAGGGGGCGCGGGTACTGAAGCTTTCTTT.

This clone was seen a handful of times. The chain combines TRBV12-5 with TRBJ2-5; TRBD1 is a possible D gene (6 bases). The V end was cut by 2 bases, the J end by 5 bases, with 24 bases between. The germline V gene has CDR1 LGHNT and CDR2 FRNRAP. The CDR3 totals 18 residues. CDR3 in amino acids: CASGLLPDGTSEGETQYF. Here the CDR3 DNA reads TGTGCTAGTGGTTTGTTACCGGACGGGACATCAGAGGGGGAGACCCAGTACTTC.

CDR3 in DNA: TGTGCCAGCAGCCTAAATAGCAATCAGCCCCAGCATTTT. It encodes CASSLNSNQPQHF. The V gene is TRBV6-5, the J gene TRBJ1-5, with D uncertain. The CDR3 is made up of 13 amino acids. CDR1 and CDR2 (germline): MNHEY, SVGAGI. The V end was cut by 6 bases, the J end by 0 bases, with 6 bases between.

The genes are TRBV11-3 and TRBJ2-2, with 7 bases fitting TRBD1. The CDR3 has 14 residues. With V trimmed by 3 bases and J by 5 bases, 3 bases remained unmatched. The germline V gene encodes CDR1 SGHNT and CDR2 YENEEA. The chain's CDR3 is CASSLDRNTGELFF. The CDR3 region has the DNA TGTGCCAGCAGCTTGGACAGGAATACCGGGGAGCTGTTTTTT.

The chain employs TRBV7-2 and TRBJ2-7, with 7 bases fitting TRBD1. There are 14 residues in the CDR3. V was clipped by 5 bases and J by 7 bases; unmatched bases: 11. CDR1 and CDR2 (germline): SGHTA, FQGNSA. Here the CDR3 DNA reads TGTGCCAGCAGCCTCGACAGGGCTCTCGGAGAGCAGTACTTC. This encodes CASSLDRALGEQYF.

The V and J genes are TRBV19 and TRBJ1-1, with 7 bases identical to TRBD1. Trimming took 4 bases from V and 2 from J; bases not matched to a gene: 7. Germline CDR1 LNHDA, CDR2 SQIVND (reference sequence). This CDR3 has 15 amino acids. The CDR3 is CASSRETGLNTEAFF. CDR3 bases: TGTGCCAGTAGTAGAGAGACAGGGTTAAACACTGAAGCTTTCTTT.

This clone was observed a few times. This chain joins TRBV7-8 and TRBJ1-1, with D perhaps TRBD1 (5 bases). The CDR3 has 13 residues. V lost 1 base and J lost 4, with 7 bases in between. Germline values: CDR1 SGHVS, CDR2 FQNEAQ. This chain's CDR3 is CASSLDGGTEAFF. The DNA for the CDR3 is TGTGCCAGCAGCTTAGACGGGGGCACTGAAGCTTTCTTT.

The chain carries TRBV6-4 and TRBJ2-2; possibly TRBD1 for D (6 bases). Trimming pared 6 bases from V and 4 bases from J, leaving 9 bases between. The CDR3 extends over 13 amino acids. Germline values: CDR1 MRHNA, CDR2 SNTAGT. CDR3 coding DNA: TGTGCCAGCAGCACAGGGATCACCGGGGAGCTGTTTTTT. Translating it yields CASSTGITGELFF.

The chain links TRBV29-1 to TRBJ2-5, with D uncertain. The J call could be wrong; TRBJ2-7 is a better fit for the DNA end. This CDR3 contains 11 residues. Per the germline V gene, CDR1 is SQVTM and CDR2 is ANQGSEA. CDR3 DNA sequence: TGCAGCGTCGCCGCAAATTACGAGCAGTACTTC. Its translation: CSVAANYEQYF.

In DNA, the CDR3 is TGTGCCAGCAGCCAGACAGGGACGATCCAGCCCCAGCATTTT. It specifies CASSQTGTIQPQHF. V gene TRBV6-6 combines with J gene TRBJ1-5; 7 bases are shared with TRBD1. This CDR3 is built from 14 residues. J lost 7 bases, V lost 6 bases, and 9 bases had no gene match. Germline V CDR1 and CDR2: MNHNY, SVGAGI (reference sequence).

The chain carries TRBV29-1 and TRBJ2-5, with a weak D call TRBD2 (7 bases). The germline CDR1 and CDR2 sequences are SQVTM and ANQGSEA. The CDR3 runs 14 residues. CDR3 in amino acids: CSGGASGLQETQYF. The CDR3 DNA sequence: TGCAGTGGGGGGGCTAGCGGACTTCAAGAGACCCAGTACTTC.

The rearrangement joins TRBV5-1 to TRBJ2-6; weak D call: TRBD1 (5 bases). The CDR3 contains 16 residues. The V end was cut by 2 bases, the J end by 0 bases, with 9 bases between. In germline, CDR1 is SGHRS, CDR2 YFSETQ. CDR3 amino acids: CASSFREHSGANVLTF. The CDR3 nucleotides are TGCGCCAGCAGCTTCAGGGAACACTCTGGGGCCAACGTCCTGACTTTC. The variable domain in full, completed from reference TRBV5-1 and TRBJ2-6, reads KAGVTQTPRYLIKTRGQQVTLSCSPISGHRSVSWYQQTPGQGLQFLFEYFSETQRNKGNFPGRFSGRQFSNSRSEMNVSTLELGDSALYLCASSFREHSGANVLTFGAGSRLTVL.

This chain links TRBV21-1 with TRBJ2-7; the table assigns TRBD1, which was not confirmed against the DNA. TRBV21-1 is described as a pseudogene. The CDR3 spans 13 residues. CDR3 in amino acids: CASCPQWALEQYF. The DNA of the CDR3 is TGTGCCAGCTGCCCTCAGTGGGCCCTAGAGCAGTACTTC.

This sequence joins TRBV19 and TRBJ2-2; D unresolved. Germline CDR1 and CDR2: LNHDA and SQIVND (reference sequence). V was clipped by 3 bases and J by 7 bases, with 9 bases between them. This CDR3 spans 13 amino acids. The CDR3 loop reads CASSITPNGELFF. The DNA of the CDR3 is TGTGCCAGTAGTATTACACCGAACGGGGAGCTGTTTTTT.

The chain has TRBV5-5 and TRBJ2-1; 11 nucleotides match TRBD1. The length of the CDR3 is 16 residues. V lost 4 bases and J lost 2; bases outside the gene matches: 5. CDR1 and CDR2 from the germline V gene are SGHKS and YYEKEE (reference sequence). CDR3 sequence reads: CASSQLGQGAYNEQFF. The CDR3, as DNA: TGTGCCAGCAGCCAGCTGGGACAGGGGGCCTACAATGAGCAGTTCTTC.

The chain joins TRBV29-1 to TRBJ2-2; 7 bases agree with TRBD1. The germline V gene encodes CDR1 SQVTM and CDR2 ANQGSEA. There are 13 residues in the CDR3. V trimming: 4 bases; J trimming: 6 bases; junction bases outside the gene matches: 5. The CDR3 DNA sequence: TGCAGCGTTGTAGGCCAGGGGGCCGGGGAGCTGTTTTTT. Residues: CSVVGQGAGELFF.

This clone was observed a handful of times. This chain links TRBV6-5 with TRBJ1-1; 8 bases map to TRBD1. CDR1 is MNHEY, CDR2 SVGAGI, per germline. This CDR3 is 13 amino acids long. J lost 4 bases, V lost 7 bases, and 5 bases had no gene match. The DNA for the CDR3 is TGTGCCAGCATGACAGGGGTTGGCACTGAAGCTTTCTTT. This gives the protein CASMTGVGTEAFF.

CDR3 DNA sequence: TGTGCCTGGACTCCCCTCTCGGGGTATACCGGGGAGCTGTTTTTT. Its protein product is CAWTPLSGYTGELFF. This chain uses TRBV30 with TRBJ2-2; a possible D gene is TRBD2 (5 bases). CDR3 length equals 15 residues. V lost 4 bases to trimming and J lost 5 bases, with 17 bases between them. Germline V gene lookup returns CDR1 GTSNPN and CDR2 SVGIG (reference sequence).

The J gene is TRBJ2-7, the V gene TRBV5-8, with unresolved D. Deletions cut 4 bases from V and 6 bases from J, with 11 bases between. The CDR3 length is 12 residues. Germline V gene sequence: CDR1 SGHTS, CDR2 YDEGEE. The CDR3 bases are TGTGCCAGCAGCATGACACCCCTCGAGCAGTACTTC. This sequence encodes CASSMTPLEQYF.

The J gene is TRBJ1-2, the V gene TRBV5-4; 8 nucleotides agree with TRBD1. With 4 bases clipped from V and 1 base from J, the junction kept 6 bases outside the gene matches. The CDR3 covers 15 residues. Germline values: CDR1 SGHNT, CDR2 YYREEE (reference sequence). The CDR3 here is CASSTRDRINYGYTF. CDR3 sequence (DNA): TGTGCCAGCAGCACCCGGGACAGGATTAACTATGGCTACACCTTC.

This clone was observed once. The chain links TRBV6-5 to TRBJ1-5; tentatively, D is TRBD1 (6 bases). CDR3 size: 10 residues. CDR1 is MNHEY, CDR2 SVGAGI, per germline. V shed 10 bases and J shed 11 bases, with 12 bases lying between them. The CDR3 sequence: CATFQGSQHF. DNA of the CDR3: TGTGCCACCTTCCAGGGGTCCCAGCATTTT.

In its sample, this clone was seen once. This chain connects TRBV5-6 to TRBJ2-7; no firm D call. Germline CDR1 reads SGHDT; CDR2 reads YYEEEE. The CDR3 extends over 12 amino acids. With 2 bases removed from V and 6 bases from J, the gap between germline ends came to 9 bases. The CDR3 spells CASSLTVSEQYF. Written as DNA, the CDR3 is TGTGCCAGCAGCTTAACAGTATCCGAGCAGTACTTC.

This chain joins TRBV29-1 and TRBJ2-7, with D tentatively TRBD2 (6 bases). The germline V gene encodes CDR1 SQVTM and CDR2 ANQGSEA. The V and J ends lost 0 bases and 3 bases respectively, with 15 bases between them. The CDR3 runs 15 residues. The CDR3 sequence: CSVEDGAEGSYEQYF. CDR3 nucleotides: TGCAGCGTTGAAGACGGCGCGGAGGGGAGCTACGAGCAGTACTTC.

The chain is built from TRBV6-6 and TRBJ2-3, with 8 bases matching TRBD2. This CDR3 spans 16 amino acids. V was clipped by 7 bases and J by 3 bases; unmatched bases: 12. Germline V lookup: CDR1 MNHNY, CDR2 SVGAGI (reference sequence). The CDR3: CASTNTGGVGTDTQYF. The CDR3 DNA reads as TGTGCCAGCACCAATACGGGAGGGGTTGGTACAGATACGCAGTATTTT.

The chain links TRBV5-6 to TRBJ1-4, with D possibly being TRBD1 (5 bases). This CDR3 spans 15 amino acids. V was trimmed by 6 bases and J by 8 bases, leaving 20 bases between them. Germline CDR1 SGHDT, CDR2 YYEEEE. CDR3 protein: CASTHRGSWGEKLFF. The DNA for the CDR3 is TGTGCCAGCACCCACCGGGGGAGCTGGGGCGAAAAACTGTTTTTT.

The chain couples TRBV23-1 to TRBJ1-2; a weak D match, TRBD1 (5 bases). TRBV23-1 belongs to the ORF category, with a function that is uncertain. This CDR3 spans 12 amino acids. Trimming stripped 5 bases from V and 7 bases from J, with 11 bases between. The CDR3 loop reads CASSVRVPGYTF. The CDR3 region has the DNA TGCGCCAGCAGTGTCAGGGTCCCTGGCTACACCTTC.

J is TRBJ1-2 and V is TRBV19; TRBD1 agrees at 11 bases. J was trimmed by 4 bases and V by 4 bases; bases with no gene match: 8. CDR1 is LNHDA and CDR2 is SQIVND in the germline V gene (reference sequence). This CDR3 spans 16 amino acids. The CDR3 spells CASSTSGTGGPYGYTF. The CDR3, as DNA: TGTGCCAGTAGTACGTCCGGGACAGGGGGACCCTATGGCTACACCTTC.

J is TRBJ1-1 and V is TRBV9, with a possible D match to TRBD1 (5 bases). Trimming pared 0 bases from V and 1 base from J, leaving 7 bases between. The CDR3 is made up of 14 amino acids. Germline V CDR1 and CDR2: SGDLS, YYNGEE. CDR3 in DNA: TGTGCCAGCAGCGTAGTGGGGCAGAACACTGAAGCTTTCTTT. Encoded protein: CASSVVGQNTEAFF.

The gene calls are TRBV29-1 and TRBJ2-3; 11 bases fit TRBD2. The V gene end was trimmed by 0 bases and the J gene end by 4 bases; junction bases not matched to a gene: 15. Germline loops: CDR1 SQVTM, CDR2 ANQGSEA. This CDR3 is built from 19 residues. The CDR3 region is CSVEDETSGGRGLADTQYF. CDR3 bases: TGCAGCGTTGAAGATGAAACTAGCGGGGGCCGAGGGTTGGCAGATACGCAGTATTTT.

V is TRBV7-6 and J is TRBJ1-3; D uncertain. The CDR3 is made up of 17 amino acids. Germline V gene data show CDR1 as SGHVS and CDR2 as FNYEAQ. Deletions cut 6 bases from V and 0 bases from J, with 18 bases between. The CDR3 coding sequence is TGTGCCAGCAGTTCGGTCAAGACTAATCCCTCTGGAAACACCATATATTTT. It is translated as CASSSVKTNPSGNTIYF.